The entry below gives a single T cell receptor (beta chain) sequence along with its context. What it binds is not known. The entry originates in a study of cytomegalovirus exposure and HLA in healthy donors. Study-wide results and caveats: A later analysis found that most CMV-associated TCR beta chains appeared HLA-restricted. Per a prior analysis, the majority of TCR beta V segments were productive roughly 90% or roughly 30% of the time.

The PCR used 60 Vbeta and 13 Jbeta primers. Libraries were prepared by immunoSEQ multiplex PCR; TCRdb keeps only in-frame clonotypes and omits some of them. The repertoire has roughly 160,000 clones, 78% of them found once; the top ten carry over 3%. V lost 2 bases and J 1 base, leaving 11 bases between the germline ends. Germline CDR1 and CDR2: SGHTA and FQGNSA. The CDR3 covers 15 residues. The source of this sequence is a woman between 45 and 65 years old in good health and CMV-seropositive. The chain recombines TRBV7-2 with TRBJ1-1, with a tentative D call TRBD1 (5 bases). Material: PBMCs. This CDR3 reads CASSLMTGGNTEAFF. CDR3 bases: TGTGCCAGCAGCTTAATGACGGGGGGGAACACTGAAGCTTTCTTT.